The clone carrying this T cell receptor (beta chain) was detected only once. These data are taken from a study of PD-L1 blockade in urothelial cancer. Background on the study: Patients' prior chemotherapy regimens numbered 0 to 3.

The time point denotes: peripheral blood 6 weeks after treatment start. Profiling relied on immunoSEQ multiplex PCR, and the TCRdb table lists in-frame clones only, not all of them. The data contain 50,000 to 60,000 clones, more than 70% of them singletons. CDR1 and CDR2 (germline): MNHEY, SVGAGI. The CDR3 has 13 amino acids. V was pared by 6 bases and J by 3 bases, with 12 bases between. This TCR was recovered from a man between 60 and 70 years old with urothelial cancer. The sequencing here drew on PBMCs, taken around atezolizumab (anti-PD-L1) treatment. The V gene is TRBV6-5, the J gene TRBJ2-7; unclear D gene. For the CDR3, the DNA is TGTGCCAGCAGCTCCGCGACAATCTACGAGCAGTACTTC. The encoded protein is CASSSATIYEQYF.